Sequencing of this T cell receptor beta chain was carried out in a study of control samples from healthy donors and cancer patients. Sequenced by immunoSEQ multiplex PCR; TCRdb stores in-frame clones only, minus some. Among around 170,000 clones listed, roughly 90% were seen once. The sample consisted of blood. This sequence originates from a woman between 45 and 60 years old in good health.

This chain's CDR3 is CASSQRRQGLNYGYTF. Here the CDR3 DNA reads TGTGCCAGCAGCCAACGCCGACAGGGTTTAAACTATGGCTACACCTTC. This chain joins TRBV7-2 and TRBJ1-2; TRBD1 matches 7 bases. The CDR3 contains 16 residues. Losses at the gene ends were 5 bases for V and 2 bases for J; bases not matched to a gene: 11. Germline assignment: CDR1 SGHTA and CDR2 FQGNSA.